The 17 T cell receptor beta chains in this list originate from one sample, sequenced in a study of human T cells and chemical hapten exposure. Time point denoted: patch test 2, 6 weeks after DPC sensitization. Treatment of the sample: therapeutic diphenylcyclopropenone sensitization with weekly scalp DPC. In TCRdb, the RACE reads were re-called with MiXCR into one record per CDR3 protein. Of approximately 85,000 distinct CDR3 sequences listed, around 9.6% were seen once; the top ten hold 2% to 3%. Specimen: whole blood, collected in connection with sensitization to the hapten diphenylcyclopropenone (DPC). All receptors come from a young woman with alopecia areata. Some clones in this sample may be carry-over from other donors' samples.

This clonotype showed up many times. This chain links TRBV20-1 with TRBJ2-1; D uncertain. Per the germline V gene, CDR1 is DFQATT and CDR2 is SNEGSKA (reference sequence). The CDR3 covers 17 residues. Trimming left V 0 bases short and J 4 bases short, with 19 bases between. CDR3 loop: CSARDSIVQSLYNEQFF. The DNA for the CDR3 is TGCAGTGCTAGAGATTCCATAGTTCAGTCCCTTTACAATGAGCAGTTCTTC.

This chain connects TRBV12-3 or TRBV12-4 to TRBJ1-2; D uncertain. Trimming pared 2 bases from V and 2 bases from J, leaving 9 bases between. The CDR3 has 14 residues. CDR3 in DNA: TGTGCCAGCAGTTTACACGACTTCAACTATGGCTACACCTTC. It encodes CASSLHDFNYGYTF.

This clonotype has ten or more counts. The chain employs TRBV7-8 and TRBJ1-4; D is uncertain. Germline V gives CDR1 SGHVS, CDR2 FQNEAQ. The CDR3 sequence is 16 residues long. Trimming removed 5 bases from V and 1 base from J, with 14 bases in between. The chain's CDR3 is CASSPAGRRTNEKLFF. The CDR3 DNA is TGTGCCAGCAGCCCGGCCGGACGGCGAACTAATGAAAAACTGTTTTTT.

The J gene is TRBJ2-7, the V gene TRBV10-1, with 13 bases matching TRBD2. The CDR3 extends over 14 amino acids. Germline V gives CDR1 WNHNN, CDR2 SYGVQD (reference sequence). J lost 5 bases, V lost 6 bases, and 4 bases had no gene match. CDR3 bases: TGCGCCAGCAGCGATGGACTAGCGGGAGACGAGCAGTACTTC. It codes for CASSDGLAGDEQYF.

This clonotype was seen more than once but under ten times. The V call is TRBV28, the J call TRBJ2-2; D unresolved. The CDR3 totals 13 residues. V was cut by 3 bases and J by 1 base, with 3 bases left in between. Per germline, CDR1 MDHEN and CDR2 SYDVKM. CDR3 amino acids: CASSLLNTGELFF. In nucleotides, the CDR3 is TGTGCCAGCAGTTTGTTGAACACCGGGGAGCTGTTTTTT.

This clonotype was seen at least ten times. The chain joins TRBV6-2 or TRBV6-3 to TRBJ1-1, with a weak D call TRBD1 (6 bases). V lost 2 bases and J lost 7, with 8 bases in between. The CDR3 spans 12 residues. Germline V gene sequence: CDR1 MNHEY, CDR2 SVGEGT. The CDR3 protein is CASSYQGFEAFF. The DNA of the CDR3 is TGTGCCAGCAGTTACCAGGGGTTTGAAGCTTTCTTT.

The CDR3 region is CASSLPGTGPYQPQHF. The CDR3 nucleotides read TGTGCCAGCAGTTTACCGGGGACAGGCCCTTATCAGCCCCAGCATTTT. V is TRBV28 and J is TRBJ1-5, with 8 bases that match TRBD1. CDR1 is MDHEN, CDR2 SYDVKM, per germline. The CDR3 has 16 amino acids. V gave up 2 bases and J gave up 5 bases; unmatched junction bases: 8.

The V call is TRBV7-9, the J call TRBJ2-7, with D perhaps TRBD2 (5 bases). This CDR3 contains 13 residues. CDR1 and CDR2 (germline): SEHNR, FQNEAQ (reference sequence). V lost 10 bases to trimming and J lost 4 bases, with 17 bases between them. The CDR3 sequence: CAITGELGYEQYF. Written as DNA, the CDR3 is TGTGCCATTACCGGGGAACTCGGGTACGAGCAGTACTTC. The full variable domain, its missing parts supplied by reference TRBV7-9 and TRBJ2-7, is DTGVSQNPRHKITKRGQNVTFRCDPISEHNRLYWYRQTLGQGPEFLTYFQNEAQLEKSRLLSDRFSAERPKGSFSTLEIQRTEQGDSAMYLCAITGELGYEQYFGPGTRLTVT.

This CDR3 is CASSTIQGGVNQPQHF. The CDR3 DNA sequence: TGTGCCAGTAGTACCATACAGGGTGGTGTCAATCAGCCCCAGCATTTT. The genes are TRBV19 and TRBJ1-5, with D maybe TRBD1 (6 bases). This CDR3 contains 16 residues. CDR1 and CDR2 (germline): LNHDA, SQIVND (reference sequence). V was cut by 4 bases and J by 3 bases, with 16 bases left in between.

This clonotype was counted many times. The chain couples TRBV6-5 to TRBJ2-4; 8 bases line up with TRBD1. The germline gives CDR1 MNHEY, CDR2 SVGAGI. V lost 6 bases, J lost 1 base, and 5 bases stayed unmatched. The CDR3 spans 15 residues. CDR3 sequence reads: CASSPQGVAKNIQYF. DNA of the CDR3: TGTGCCAGCAGCCCACAGGGGGTTGCCAAAAACATTCAGTACTTC.

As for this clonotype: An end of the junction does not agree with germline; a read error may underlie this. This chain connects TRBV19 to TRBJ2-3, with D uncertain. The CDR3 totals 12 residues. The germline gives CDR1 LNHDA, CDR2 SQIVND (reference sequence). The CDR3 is CASSISADMQYF. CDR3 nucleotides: TGTGCCAGTAGTATATCGGCGGATATGCAGTATTTT.

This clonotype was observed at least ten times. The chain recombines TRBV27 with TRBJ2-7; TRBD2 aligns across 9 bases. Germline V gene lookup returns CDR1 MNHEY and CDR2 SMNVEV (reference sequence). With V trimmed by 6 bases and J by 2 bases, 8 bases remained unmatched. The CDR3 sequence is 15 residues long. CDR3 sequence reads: CASSSLAGAPYEQYF. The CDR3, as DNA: TGTGCCAGCAGCTCCTTAGCGGGGGCCCCCTACGAGCAGTACTTC.

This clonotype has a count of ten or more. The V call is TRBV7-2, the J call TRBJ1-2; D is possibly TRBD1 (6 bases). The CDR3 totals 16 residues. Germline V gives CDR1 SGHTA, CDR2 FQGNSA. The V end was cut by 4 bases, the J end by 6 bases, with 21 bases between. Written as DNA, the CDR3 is TGTGCCAGCAGCTCCGGGCGTGAAGGGGGAGTCAATGGCTACACCTTC. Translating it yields CASSSGREGGVNGYTF.

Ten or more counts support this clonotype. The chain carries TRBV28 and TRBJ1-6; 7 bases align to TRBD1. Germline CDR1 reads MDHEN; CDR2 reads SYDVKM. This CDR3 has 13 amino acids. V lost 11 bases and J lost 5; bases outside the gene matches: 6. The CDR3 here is CAEQGTNNSPLHF. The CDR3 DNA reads TGTGCCGAACAGGGGACTAATAATTCACCCCTCCACTTT. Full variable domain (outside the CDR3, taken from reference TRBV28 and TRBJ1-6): DVKVTQSSRYLVKRTGEKVFLECVQDMDHENMFWYRQDPGLGLRLIYFSYDVKMKEKGDIPEGYSVSREKKERFSLILESASTNQTSMYLCAEQGTNNSPLHFGNGTRLTVT.

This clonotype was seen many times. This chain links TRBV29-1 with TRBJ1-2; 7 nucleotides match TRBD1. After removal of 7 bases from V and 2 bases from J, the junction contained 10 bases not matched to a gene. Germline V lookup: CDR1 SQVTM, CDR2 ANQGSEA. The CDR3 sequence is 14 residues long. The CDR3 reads CSDEWAGGNYGYTF. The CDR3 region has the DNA TGCAGCGACGAGTGGGCAGGGGGGAACTATGGCTACACCTTC.

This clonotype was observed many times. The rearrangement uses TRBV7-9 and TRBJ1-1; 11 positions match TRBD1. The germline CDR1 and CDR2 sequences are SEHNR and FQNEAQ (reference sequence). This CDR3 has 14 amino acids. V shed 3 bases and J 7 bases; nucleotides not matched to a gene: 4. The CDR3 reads CASSFGDRGVEAFF. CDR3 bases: TGTGCCAGCAGCTTCGGGGACAGGGGGGTTGAAGCTTTCTTT.

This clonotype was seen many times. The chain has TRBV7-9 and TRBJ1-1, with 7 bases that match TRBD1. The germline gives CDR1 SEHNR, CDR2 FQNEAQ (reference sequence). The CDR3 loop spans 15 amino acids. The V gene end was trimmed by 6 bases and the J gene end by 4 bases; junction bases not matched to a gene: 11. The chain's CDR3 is CASRRTRDSGTEAFF. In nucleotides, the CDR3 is TGTGCCAGCAGACGAACCCGGGACAGTGGCACTGAAGCTTTCTTT. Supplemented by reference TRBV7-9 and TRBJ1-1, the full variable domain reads DTGVSQNPRHKITKRGQNVTFRCDPISEHNRLYWYRQTLGQGPEFLTYFQNEAQLEKSRLLSDRFSAERPKGSFSTLEIQRTEQGDSAMYLCASRRTRDSGTEAFFGQGTRLTVV.